The T cell receptor (beta chain) described here comes from a study of blood T cell repertoires in COVID-19. Study details: PBMCs, B-cell-depleted T cells, or T cells provided the cDNA or gDNA that made up the material.

In the original processing: Reference gene primer amplification gave nucleated cell count estimates. The assay was immunoSEQ multiplex PCR, and TCRdb's table has in-frame clones only and misses some. V and J calls and clone size are as listed in that table; D and trimming were resolved from the DNA. The profile shows tens of thousands of clones, 80% to 90% of them singletons. This CDR3 has 19 residues. Trimming removed 4 bases from V and 0 bases from J; junction bases left unmatched: 16. The V gene's germline CDR1 is SGDLS and CDR2 YYNGEE. Sequencing used peripheral blood. This TCR was sampled from a human donor in a cohort sampled during active COVID-19. J is TRBJ2-1 and V is TRBV9; TRBD2 matches at 7 bases. The CDR3 reads CASSTRRGERESSYNEQFF. The DNA for the CDR3 is TGTGCCAGCAGCACTCGTAGGGGAGAGCGGGAAAGCTCCTACAATGAGCAGTTCTTC.